The next 20 T cell receptor beta chains were all read from a single sample in a study of CD8 T cells in ankylosing spondylitis. TCRdb used MiXCR to reprocess the 5' RACE reads, holding one entry per CDR3 protein. The repertoire holds 180,000 or so distinct CDR3 sequences, with around 10% as singletons. Sequencing was performed on blood, either unsorted or a sorted T cell fraction (not recorded which). All receptors come from a male donor with ankylosing spondylitis or in good health (not recorded which).

This clonotype has ten or more counts. J is TRBJ2-6 and V is TRBV20-1; the D gene could be TRBD1 or TRBD2 (5 bases each). Germline V gene data show CDR1 as DFQATT and CDR2 as SNEGSKA (reference sequence). The V gene lost 5 bases and the J gene lost 4 bases, with 12 bases spanning the gap. CDR3 size: 14 residues. The CDR3 DNA is TGCAGTGCTCCCCCCGGGGCCGGGGCCAACGTCCTGACTTTC. This encodes CSAPPGAGANVLTF.

Worth noting for this clonotype: A read error may be the cause here, since a much bigger clone is one base away. A read error is likely, as this CDR3 ends without the conserved phenylalanine or tryptophan. The chain links TRBV10-3 to TRBJ2-7, with 10 bases aligning to TRBD2. The length of the CDR3 is 15 residues. CDR1 is ENHRY and CDR2 is SYGVKD in the germline V gene. Trimming at V came to 3 bases and at J to 5 bases, leaving 7 bases not matched to a gene. CDR3 loop: CAISESGTSDHEQYS. In nucleotides, the CDR3 is TGTGCCATCAGTGAATCCGGGACTAGCGACCACGAGCAGTACTCC.

This clonotype was detected a few times. This chain links TRBV28 with TRBJ2-1; perhaps TRBD1 as D (6 bases). Trimming stripped 6 bases from V and 8 bases from J, with 11 bases between. CDR1 is MDHEN and CDR2 is SYDVKM in the germline V gene. The CDR3 runs to 12 residues. CDR3 sequence: CASRSGVYEQFF. The CDR3 DNA is TGTGCCAGCAGGTCAGGGGTTTATGAGCAGTTCTTC.

Many counts were recorded for this clonotype. The V and J genes are TRBV29-1 and TRBJ2-3; D possibly corresponds to TRBD2 (6 bases). The CDR3 loop spans 13 amino acids. Germline V gives CDR1 SQVTM, CDR2 ANQGSEA. V lost 6 bases and J 1 base, leaving 11 bases between the germline ends. The CDR3 DNA reads as TGCAGCGTGGGACTCGCGGGCACAGATACGCAGTATTTT. This gives the protein CSVGLAGTDTQYF.

This clonotype was recorded a few times. V is TRBV6-2 or TRBV6-3 and J is TRBJ1-3; possibly TRBD1 for D (5 bases). The germline CDR1 and CDR2 sequences are MNHEY and SVGEGT. The CDR3 extends over 16 amino acids. The germline V and J ends were trimmed by 6 bases and 4 bases, with 19 bases remaining between them. DNA for the CDR3: TGTGCCAGCAGACACCATCGGCGGGGGAGCGGAAACACCATATATTTT. Its protein is CASRHHRRGSGNTIYF.

This clonotype was recorded many times. V is TRBV29-1 and J is TRBJ2-7, with 9 nucleotides matching TRBD1. This CDR3 contains 13 residues. CDR1 and CDR2 (germline): SQVTM, ANQGSEA. The trim removed 2 bases at V and 9 bases at J, leaving 8 bases unmatched. The CDR3 DNA is TGCAGCGTTGAAAGGACAGGGGTAAAAGTGCAGTACTTC. Protein: CSVERTGVKVQYF.

The sample holds many counts of this clonotype. The chain has TRBV12-3 or TRBV12-4 and TRBJ2-2; a possible D gene is TRBD2 (5 bases). This CDR3 has 16 residues. V shed 6 bases and J shed 0 bases, with 14 bases lying between them. CDR3 coding DNA: TGTGCCAGCAGCCAGCGAGGGTCTCCGAACACCGGGGAGCTGTTTTTT. Protein: CASSQRGSPNTGELFF.

This clonotype was counted at least ten times. The V and J genes are TRBV20-1 and TRBJ2-5; 12 bases match TRBD2. Trimming cost V 5 bases and J 1 base; bases outside gene matches: 5. The CDR3 covers 15 residues. Germline V gene lookup returns CDR1 DFQATT and CDR2 SNEGSKA (reference sequence). The CDR3 sequence: CSASLAGGTQETQYF. The CDR3 nucleotides read TGCAGTGCTTCTCTAGCGGGGGGGACCCAAGAGACCCAGTACTTC.

This clonotype was counted between two and nine times. This chain joins TRBV5-1 and TRBJ2-7, with TRBD1 matching over 9 bases. This CDR3 is 14 amino acids long. Germline CDR1 and CDR2: SGHRS and YFSETQ. Trimming took 0 bases from V and 5 from J; bases not matched to a gene: 3. This CDR3 is CASSLDGQGNEQYF. CDR3 sequence (DNA): TGCGCCAGCAGCTTGGATGGACAGGGGAACGAGCAGTACTTC. Full variable domain (remainder filled in from reference TRBV5-1 and TRBJ2-7): KAGVTQTPRYLIKTRGQQVTLSCSPISGHRSVSWYQQTPGQGLQFLFEYFSETQRNKGNFPGRFSGRQFSNSRSEMNVSTLELGDSALYLCASSLDGQGNEQYFGPGTRLTVT.

Many counts were recorded for this clonotype. V is TRBV5-1 and J is TRBJ2-1, with D perhaps TRBD2 (5 bases). There are 16 residues in the CDR3. CDR1 SGHRS and CDR2 YFSETQ come from the germline V gene. V shed 2 bases and J shed 1 base, with 13 bases lying between them. DNA for the CDR3: TGCGCCAGCAGCTTAGGTACGGGAATGTCCTACAATGAGCAGTTCTTC. It translates to CASSLGTGMSYNEQFF.

This clonotype was found many times. This chain uses TRBV10-1 with TRBJ1-1; D not resolved. The CDR3 is 11 residues long. V was trimmed by 5 bases and J by 5 bases, leaving 6 bases between them. Germline assignment: CDR1 WNHNN and CDR2 SYGVQD (reference sequence). CDR3 in amino acids: CASSRGTEAFF. CDR3 sequence (DNA): TGCGCCAGCAGTCGTGGGACTGAAGCTTTCTTT.

The table lists this clonotype with many counts. The chain employs TRBV3-1 and TRBJ2-1, with 8 bases aligning to TRBD1. The CDR3 runs to 12 residues. Germline loops: CDR1 LGHDT, CDR2 YNNKEL (reference sequence). With 4 bases clipped from V and 15 bases from J, the junction kept 8 bases outside the gene matches. The DNA for the CDR3 is TGTGCCAGCAGCCTGTCAGACAGGGGTCTGTTCTTC. It specifies CASSLSDRGLFF.

Comment on this clonotype: Its ends do not fully match the called genes, so a read error is possible. The chain is built from TRBV7-9 and TRBJ2-1; 12 positions agree with TRBD2. The germline gives CDR1 SEHNR, CDR2 FQNEAQ (reference sequence). The CDR3 totals 15 residues. The CDR3 nucleotides are TGTGCCAGCAGCCTCGGACTAGCGGGGTTTAATGAGCGGTTCTTC. It encodes CASSLGLAGFNERFF.

As regards this clonotype: A read error is possible here, since a much larger clone lies one base away. The chain carries TRBV20-1 and TRBJ1-5; D call uncertain. This CDR3 region has 15 residues. Germline CDR1 reads DFQATT; CDR2 reads SNEGSKA (reference sequence). The CDR3 bases are TGCTGTGCTAGACGCCCAGTTCGGTTTGGCCAGCCCCAGCATTTT. This sequence encodes CCARRPVRFGQPQHF.

Concerning this clonotype itself: A much larger clonotype is one base distant, so this may be a read error. The rearrangement uses TRBV29-1 and TRBJ2-2; 13 bases are shared with TRBD2. Germline CDR1 is SQVTM and CDR2 is ANQGSEA. The CDR3 has 14 amino acids. CDR3 nucleotide sequence: TGCAGCGTCCGACTAGCGGGGGGAACCGAGGAGCTGTTTTTT. This sequence encodes CSVRLAGGTEELFF.

The chain carries TRBV20-1 and TRBJ2-5; 11 positions match TRBD2. Germline assignment: CDR1 DFQATT and CDR2 SNEGSKA (reference sequence). The CDR3 spans 19 residues. Trimming took 3 bases from V and 2 from J; bases not matched to a gene: 17. The CDR3 region is CSASRGTSGLSWGQETQYF. The CDR3 DNA follows: TGCAGTGCTAGCAGGGGGACTAGCGGTTTAAGCTGGGGGCAAGAGACCCAGTACTTC.

This clonotype was observed at least ten times. This chain connects TRBV29-1 to TRBJ2-3; D remains ambiguous. V lost 4 bases, J lost 6 bases, and 11 bases lay in between. Looked up from germline, CDR1 is SQVTM and CDR2 is ANQGSEA. The CDR3 loop spans 12 amino acids. CDR3 loop: CSVGHQPDTQYF. CDR3 sequence (DNA): TGCAGCGTTGGTCACCAACCCGATACGCAGTATTTT.

The table lists this clonotype with many counts. The chain joins TRBV25-1 to TRBJ2-5; possibly TRBD1 or TRBD2 for D (5 bases each). V dropped 8 bases and J dropped 5 bases, with 21 bases sitting between them. The germline V gene encodes CDR1 MGHDK and CDR2 SYGVNS. The CDR3 contains 15 residues. CDR3 DNA: TGTGCCAGCCAAAACGGGGCAGATAGGCGGGAGACCCAGTACTTC. Protein: CASQNGADRRETQYF.

This chain uses TRBV7-2 with TRBJ2-1; 10 nucleotides align to TRBD2. Germline CDR1 SGHTA, CDR2 FQGNSA. The CDR3 sequence is 14 residues long. Trimming took 11 bases from V and 4 from J; bases not matched to a gene: 8. The CDR3 here is CASLKAGGYNEQFF. The CDR3 DNA reads as TGTGCCTCCCTTAAAGCGGGGGGGTACAATGAGCAGTTCTTC.

This clonotype occurred a few times. V is TRBV5-1 and J is TRBJ2-5; D possibly corresponds to TRBD2 (5 bases). CDR3 size: 15 residues. The V gene's germline CDR1 is SGHRS and CDR2 YFSETQ. Trimming took 1 base from V and 5 from J, leaving 15 bases between them. The CDR3 loop reads CASSLYGSPGETQYF. CDR3 sequence (DNA): TGCGCCAGCAGCTTGTACGGATCGCCGGGGGAGACCCAGTACTTC.